This T cell receptor (beta chain) was observed in a study of Tregs in tolerant kidney transplant recipients. Only in-frame clones appear in the TCRdb table, and some are missing; sequencing was by immunoSEQ multiplex PCR. The table records 200,000 to 300,000 clones, more than 65% of them present only once. Comments on this clone: Its antigen is undetermined.

Unstimulated Tregs (CD4+CD25+CD127-) and CD4+CD25- non-Tregs were sorted from PBMCs. Study-wide points: Findings come from small patient numbers and require larger validation. This study did not directly address biological reproducibility.

V trimming: 6 bases; J trimming: 6 bases; junction bases outside the gene matches: 5. CDR1 LNHDA and CDR2 SQIVND come from the germline V gene (reference sequence). The CDR3 sequence is 13 residues long. The sequenced sample was CD4+ T cells from blood. The chain links TRBV19 to TRBJ1-2; 9 bases fit TRBD1. This receptor was identified in a human donor in good health. The CDR3 nucleotides are TGTGCCAGTAGCATTCGACAGGGGGATGGCTACACCTTC. The encoded protein is CASSIRQGDGYTF.